This T cell receptor beta chain was identified in a study of blood T cell repertoires in COVID-19. Study context: Two negative PCRs, clearance, or symptom resolution had been documented for recovered Cohort 3 donors.

Individuals drawn from approximately 22 US areas were about 18 to 100 years old. Original processing methods: Researchers report that nucleated cell counts were estimated from reference gene primer amplification. Data came from immunoSEQ multiplex PCR; TCRdb stores just in-frame clones and leaves some out. V, J and clone size are those of that table, while D and trimming were read from the DNA. The data contain 330,000 or so clones, more than 75% of them singletons. The germline CDR1 and CDR2 sequences are LGHDT and YNNKEL (reference sequence). V was trimmed by 10 bases and J by 3 bases, leaving 10 bases between them. The CDR3 sequence is 12 residues long.

V gene TRBV3-1 (or the pseudogene TRBV3-2) combines with J gene TRBJ2-1; D ambiguous. This receptor was identified in a man between 35 and 55 years old in a cohort exposed to, infected with or recovered from COVID-19 (not recorded which). Sequenced input: PBMCs or T cells enriched from blood (not recorded which). The CDR3 sequence: CATGPLYNEQFF. DNA for the CDR3: TGTGCCACTGGGCCCCTCTACAATGAGCAGTTCTTC.